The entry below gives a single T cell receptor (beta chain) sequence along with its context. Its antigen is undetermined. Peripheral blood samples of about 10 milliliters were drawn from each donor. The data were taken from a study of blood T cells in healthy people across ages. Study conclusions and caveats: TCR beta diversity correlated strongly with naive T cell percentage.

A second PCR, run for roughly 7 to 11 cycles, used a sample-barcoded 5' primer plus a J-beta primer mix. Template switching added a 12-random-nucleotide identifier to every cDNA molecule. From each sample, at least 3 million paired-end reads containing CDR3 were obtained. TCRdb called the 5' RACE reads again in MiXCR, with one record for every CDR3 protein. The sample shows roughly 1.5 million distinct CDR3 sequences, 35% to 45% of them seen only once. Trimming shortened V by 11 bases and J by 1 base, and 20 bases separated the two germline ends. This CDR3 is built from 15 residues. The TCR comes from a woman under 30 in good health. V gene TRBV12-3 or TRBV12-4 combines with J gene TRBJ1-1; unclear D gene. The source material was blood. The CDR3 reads CAGTYRGNGNTEAFF. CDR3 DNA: TGTGCCGGCACCTACCGGGGAAATGGGAACACTGAAGCTTTCTTT.